The 32 T cell receptor beta chains below were found in one sample sequenced in a study of shared clonotypes between healthy human individuals. Sequencing used immunoSEQ multiplex PCR; TCRdb keeps in-frame clones, though not all of them. The sample lists roughly 2 million clones; more than 90% were seen once. Sequenced material: naive CD4+ T cells sorted from blood. Subset noted: CD45RA+ positively selected. Receptor source: a man between 18 and 35 years old in good health.

Remarks on this clone: The same CDR3 arises from other DNA sequences in this sample as well. V usage is TRBV18 and J usage is TRBJ1-5; unclear D gene. V lost 0 bases to trimming and J lost 7 bases, with 4 bases between them. CDR3 size: 12 residues. Looked up from germline, CDR1 is KGHSH and CDR2 is LQKENI. CDR3 sequence: CASSPPNQPQHF. CDR3 bases: TGTGCCAGCTCACCACCGAACCAGCCCCAGCATTTT. Full variable domain (rest looked up from reference TRBV18 and TRBJ1-5): NAGVMQNPRHLVRRRGQEARLRCSPMKGHSHVYWYRQLPEEGLKFMVYLQKENIIDESGMPKERFSAEFPKEGPSILRIQQVVRGDSAAYFCASSPPNQPQHFGDGTRLSIL.

The rearrangement uses TRBV5-4 and TRBJ2-2; 9 bases fit TRBD1. Germline lookup yields CDR1 SGHNT and CDR2 YYREEE (reference sequence). J gave up 4 bases and V 2 bases, and 3 bases lay outside the gene matches. This CDR3 has 15 residues. This CDR3 reads CASSFRDRVTGELFF. CDR3 sequence (DNA): TGTGCCAGCAGCTTTCGGGACAGGGTCACCGGGGAGCTGTTTTTT.

V and J are TRBV11-2 and TRBJ1-3, with 7 bases fitting TRBD1. The CDR3 consists of 20 residues. The V segment lost 0 bases and the J segment 4 bases; nucleotides outside the gene matches: 18. From germline, CDR1 is SGHAT and CDR2 FQNNGV. CDR3 in amino acids: CASSLDSLPRQGAMGNTIYF. CDR3 coding DNA: TGTGCCAGCAGCTTAGATAGTCTTCCGAGACAGGGAGCTATGGGAAACACCATATATTTT.

This chain uses TRBV2 with TRBJ2-5, with 9 nucleotides matching TRBD2. The CDR3 runs 15 residues. From germline, CDR1 is SNHLY and CDR2 FYNNEI. The V segment lost 6 bases and the J segment 2 bases; nucleotides outside the gene matches: 7. This CDR3 is CASRETSGNQETQYF. DNA for the CDR3: TGTGCCAGCAGAGAGACTAGCGGAAATCAAGAGACCCAGTACTTC.

This clone was seen a single time. The chain is built from TRBV5-5 and TRBJ2-4; D remains ambiguous. This CDR3 has 13 amino acids. The V and J ends lost 0 bases and 10 bases respectively, with 11 bases between them. CDR1 SGHKS and CDR2 YYEKEE come from the germline V gene (reference sequence). The CDR3 sequence is CASSLAPSEIQYF. Here the CDR3 DNA reads TGTGCCAGCAGCTTGGCTCCCAGCGAGATTCAGTACTTC.

Comment on this clone: The sample holds other DNA sequences that translate to the same CDR3. This rearrangement joins TRBV4-1 to TRBJ2-3, with D perhaps matching TRBD1 or TRBD2 (5 bases each). V lost 0 bases, J lost 0 bases, and 7 bases lay in between. Germline V CDR1 and CDR2: MGHRA, YSYEKL. The CDR3 spans 15 residues. The CDR3 nucleotides are TGCGCCAGCAGCCAAGACGGGGCTAGCACAGATACGCAGTATTTT. This encodes CASSQDGASTDTQYF.

This clone was recorded once. The V call is TRBV25-1, the J call TRBJ2-5, with D tentatively TRBD1 (5 bases). Germline V lookup: CDR1 MGHDK, CDR2 SYGVNS. The V end was cut by 7 bases, the J end by 3 bases, with 6 bases between. The length of the CDR3 is 11 residues. CDR3 sequence reads: CASKTEETQYF. CDR3 in DNA: TGTGCCAGCAAGACAGAAGAGACCCAGTACTTC.

The chain carries TRBV6-5 and TRBJ1-1, with a possible D match to TRBD1 (5 bases). The CDR3 consists of 13 residues. Germline values: CDR1 MNHEY, CDR2 SVGAGI. Written as DNA, the CDR3 is TGTGTCGCGATGGGGGAAGGCTACGCAGAAGCTTTCTTT. This sequence encodes CVAMGEGYAEAFF.

This chain uses TRBV6-5 with TRBJ1-2, with 12 positions matching TRBD1. The junction had 8 bases not matched to a gene; V was cut back by 5 bases and J by 7 bases. CDR1 and CDR2 from the germline V gene are MNHEY and SVGAGI. The CDR3 extends over 15 amino acids. The CDR3 here is CASSHGDRGPRGYTF. As DNA, the CDR3 is TGTGCCAGCAGTCATGGGGACAGGGGGCCGCGTGGCTACACCTTC.

The DNA of the CDR3 is TGCGCCAGCAGCTTGGGGTCCAGGGAGGGCTCACCCCTCCACTTT. The encoded protein is CASSLGSREGSPLHF. The chain has TRBV5-1 and TRBJ1-6; tentatively, D is TRBD1 (5 bases). The CDR3 spans 15 residues. CDR1 and CDR2 (germline): SGHRS, YFSETQ. Trimming took off 0 bases at V and 10 bases at J, with 14 bases between the two ends.

The chain is built from TRBV10-3 and TRBJ1-1; TRBD1 matches at 11 bases. CDR1 and CDR2 from the germline V gene are ENHRY and SYGVKD. Trimming cost V 4 bases and J 1 base; bases outside gene matches: 2. The CDR3 sequence is 15 residues long. CDR3 residues: CAISGGQGANTEAFF. Here the CDR3 DNA reads TGTGCCATCAGTGGTGGACAGGGGGCGAACACTGAAGCTTTCTTT.

The chain joins TRBV10-3 to TRBJ2-3; 8 nucleotides match TRBD1. The J segment lost 6 bases and the V segment lost 7 bases, leaving 12 bases of the junction unmatched. The CDR3 extends over 15 amino acids. The germline V gene encodes CDR1 ENHRY and CDR2 SYGVKD. CDR3 in amino acids: CAIMPRQGAGDTQYF. The CDR3 DNA reads TGTGCCATCATGCCCCGGCAGGGGGCAGGGGATACGCAGTATTTT.

V gene TRBV28 combines with J gene TRBJ1-1; no definite D call. CDR3 length: 12 amino acids. Germline V gene data show CDR1 as MDHEN and CDR2 as SYDVKM. V shed 4 bases and J shed 5 bases, with 8 bases lying between them. The CDR3 region is CASSSQRTEAFF. The CDR3 bases are TGTGCCAGCAGTTCCCAAAGGACTGAAGCTTTCTTT.

The chain is built from TRBV6-1 and TRBJ1-3; D ambiguous. The CDR3 sequence is 15 residues long. The V and J ends lost 3 bases and 0 bases respectively, with 9 bases between them. Germline CDR1 and CDR2: MNHNS and SASEGT. CDR3: CASSDLLVSGNTIYF. For the CDR3, the DNA is TGTGCCAGCAGTGACTTACTGGTCTCTGGAAACACCATATATTTT.

This sequence joins TRBV11-2 and TRBJ2-2; 8 bases match TRBD2. The CDR3 totals 16 residues. V dropped 6 bases and J dropped 2; count of bases not matched to a gene: 8. In germline, CDR1 is SGHAT, CDR2 FQNNGV. The CDR3 DNA is TGTGCCAGCAGGAACACCGGGACTAGTAACACCGGGGAGCTGTTTTTT. Protein sequence: CASRNTGTSNTGELFF.

The table lists this clone with a few counts. The chain joins TRBV6-6 to TRBJ2-7, with a possible D match to TRBD1 (6 bases). V lost 5 bases, J lost 2 bases, and 13 bases lay in between. CDR1 and CDR2 (germline): MNHNY, SVGAGI (reference sequence). The CDR3 covers 14 residues. Here the CDR3 DNA reads TGTGCCAGCAGTGCCCCACAGGGAACCTACGAGCAGTACTTC. This encodes CASSAPQGTYEQYF.

V usage is TRBV30 and J usage is TRBJ2-6; D uncertain. The V gene's germline CDR1 is GTSNPN and CDR2 SVGIG (reference sequence). Trimming removed 1 base at V and 4 bases at J, with 11 bases between. The CDR3 sequence is 15 residues long. The chain's CDR3 is CAWSAGQPGANVLTF. In DNA form, the CDR3 reads TGTGCCTGGAGTGCCGGGCAGCCGGGGGCCAACGTCCTGACTTTC.

This clone has a single count. This chain joins TRBV7-9 and TRBJ2-2; 10 bases are a match to TRBD1. CDR1 SEHNR and CDR2 FQNEAQ come from the germline V gene (reference sequence). The ends lost 7 bases at V and 4 bases at J; junction bases unmatched: 6. The CDR3 spans 15 residues. The CDR3 spells CASKPGTGVTGELFF. DNA of the CDR3: TGTGCCAGCAAACCCGGGACAGGGGTCACCGGGGAGCTGTTTTTT. Supplemented by reference TRBV7-9 and TRBJ2-2, the full variable domain reads DTGVSQNPRHKITKRGQNVTFRCDPISEHNRLYWYRQTLGQGPEFLTYFQNEAQLEKSRLLSDRFSAERPKGSFSTLEIQRTEQGDSAMYLCASKPGTGVTGELFFGEGSRLTVL.

The J gene is TRBJ2-3, the V gene TRBV2, with D unclear. CDR1 and CDR2 from the germline V gene are SNHLY and FYNNEI. The CDR3 has 14 residues. Trimming pared 4 bases from V and 0 bases from J, leaving 8 bases between. CDR3 sequence (DNA): TGTGCCAGCAGTGGCGGCTCTAGCACAGATACGCAGTATTTT. It codes for CASSGGSSTDTQYF.

The V gene is TRBV6-5, the J gene TRBJ2-7; D gene ambiguous. This CDR3 has 13 residues. Trimming removed 5 bases from V and 1 base from J, with 9 bases in between. Germline CDR1 MNHEY, CDR2 SVGAGI. CDR3 region: CASSNSESYEQYF. CDR3 coding DNA: TGTGCCAGCAGTAACAGTGAGTCCTACGAGCAGTACTTC.

The chain recombines TRBV6-6 with TRBJ2-5; 13 bases fit TRBD2. This CDR3 spans 16 amino acids. Germline CDR1 reads MNHNY; CDR2 reads SVGAGI (reference sequence). The ends lost 6 bases at V and 3 bases at J; junction bases unmatched: 7. CDR3: CASSRGLAGDKETQYF. In DNA, the CDR3 is TGTGCCAGCAGCCGCGGACTAGCGGGAGACAAAGAGACCCAGTACTTC.

This clone is a singleton in its sample. The chain links TRBV5-4 to TRBJ1-5; TRBD1 is a possible D gene (6 bases). CDR3 length: 15 amino acids. The germline V gene has CDR1 SGHNT and CDR2 YYREEE (reference sequence). The ends were cut back, 5 bases at V and 1 base at J, with 13 bases in the middle. CDR3 DNA sequence: TGTGCCAGCAGTGTACAGGGAGCCAGCAATCAGCCCCAGCATTTT. Translating it yields CASSVQGASNQPQHF.

The chain employs TRBV19 and TRBJ2-1; D is uncertain. CDR1 and CDR2 from the germline V gene are LNHDA and SQIVND (reference sequence). The ends were cut back, 3 bases at V and 8 bases at J, with 14 bases in the middle. This CDR3 is built from 14 residues. This CDR3 is CASSMADPADEQFF. CDR3 nucleotides: TGTGCCAGTAGTATGGCTGACCCCGCGGATGAGCAGTTCTTC.

The chain uses TRBV5-1 and TRBJ1-3; 7 positions match TRBD1. The CDR3 has 16 residues. The ends lost 4 bases at V and 1 base at J; junction bases unmatched: 8. Per the germline V gene, CDR1 is SGHRS and CDR2 is YFSETQ. The CDR3 here is CASSPQPTGSGNTIYF. The CDR3 DNA is TGCGCCAGCAGCCCTCAACCGACAGGGTCTGGAAACACCATATATTTT.

Points on this clone: Other DNA sequences within the sample encode an identical CDR3. The chain carries TRBV2 and TRBJ2-1; TRBD1 matches at 8 bases. The CDR3 runs 11 residues. Germline V gives CDR1 SNHLY, CDR2 FYNNEI. The trim removed 5 bases at V and 13 bases at J, leaving 4 bases unmatched. The CDR3 DNA sequence: TGTGCCAGCAGTCAGACAGGGGAACAGTTCTTC. It codes for CASSQTGEQFF. Using reference TRBV2 and TRBJ2-1 for the parts outside the CDR3, the full variable domain is EPEVTQTPSHQVTQMGQEVILRCVPISNHLYFYWYRQILGQKVEFLVSFYNNEISEKSEIFDDQFSVERPDGSNFTLKIRSTKLEDSAMYFCASSQTGEQFFGPGTRLTVL.

V usage is TRBV19 and J usage is TRBJ2-7, with 7 bases that match TRBD1. The CDR3 is 14 amino acids. V was clipped by 4 bases and J by 4 bases; unmatched bases: 7. CDR1 is LNHDA, CDR2 SQIVND, per germline (reference sequence). The CDR3 loop is CASSSRDRRYEQYF. DNA of the CDR3: TGTGCCAGTAGTAGCCGGGACAGACGTTACGAGCAGTACTTC.

The chain combines TRBV2 with TRBJ2-2; TRBD2 matches at 9 bases. The CDR3 has 15 residues. From germline, CDR1 is SNHLY and CDR2 FYNNEI. V gave up 1 base and J gave up 4 bases; unmatched junction bases: 1. The CDR3 protein is CASSEGGLATGELFF. The CDR3 DNA sequence: TGTGCCAGCAGTGAAGGGGGACTAGCCACCGGGGAGCTGTTTTTT.

The genes are TRBV5-1 and TRBJ2-2, with TRBD2 matching over 7 bases. Trimming at V came to 0 bases and at J to 3 bases, leaving 5 bases not matched to a gene. The CDR3 has 16 amino acids. Germline values: CDR1 SGHRS, CDR2 YFSETQ. DNA of the CDR3: TGCGCCAGCAGCTTGGCTCCCGGGGGGTACACCGGGGAGCTGTTTTTT. Its translation is CASSLAPGGYTGELFF.

V usage is TRBV6-1 and J usage is TRBJ1-2; D gene ambiguous. The CDR3 loop spans 13 amino acids. Germline CDR1 reads MNHNS; CDR2 reads SASEGT. V was clipped by 7 bases and J by 1 base, with 10 bases between them. The CDR3 here is CASKGIFNYGYTF. Here the CDR3 DNA reads TGTGCCAGCAAGGGTATTTTTAACTATGGCTACACCTTC.

The genes are TRBV30 and TRBJ1-5, with 7 bases aligning to TRBD1. Trimming removed 2 bases from V and 5 bases from J; junction bases left unmatched: 9. The CDR3 spans 15 residues. CDR1 and CDR2 from the germline V gene are GTSNPN and SVGIG (reference sequence). The CDR3 reads CAWSPRQGVYQPQHF. The CDR3 nucleotides read TGTGCCTGGAGTCCAAGACAGGGCGTCTATCAGCCCCAGCATTTT. The whole variable domain, remainder taken from reference TRBV30 and TRBJ1-5, is SQTIHQWPATLVQPVGSPLSLECTVEGTSNPNLYWYRQAAGRGLQLLFYSVGIGQISSEVPQNLSASRPQDRQFILSSKKLLLSDSGFYLCAWSPRQGVYQPQHFGDGTRLSIL.

This sequence joins TRBV9 and TRBJ2-7; D gene uncertain. The CDR3 runs 14 residues. V lost 4 bases, J lost 5 bases, and 16 bases lay in between. Germline-derived CDR1 and CDR2 are SGDLS and YYNGEE. The chain's CDR3 is CASSFRMTSDEQYF. In nucleotides, the CDR3 is TGTGCCAGCAGCTTCCGGATGACCTCGGACGAGCAGTACTTC.

The genes are TRBV9 and TRBJ2-7, with 9 bases fitting TRBD2. Germline V gives CDR1 SGDLS, CDR2 YYNGEE. CDR3 length equals 16 residues. The V segment lost 2 bases and the J segment 0 bases; nucleotides outside the gene matches: 6. The CDR3 loop reads CASSVTAGGGSYEQYF. The CDR3, as DNA: TGTGCCAGCAGCGTGACCGCGGGAGGGGGCTCCTACGAGCAGTACTTC.